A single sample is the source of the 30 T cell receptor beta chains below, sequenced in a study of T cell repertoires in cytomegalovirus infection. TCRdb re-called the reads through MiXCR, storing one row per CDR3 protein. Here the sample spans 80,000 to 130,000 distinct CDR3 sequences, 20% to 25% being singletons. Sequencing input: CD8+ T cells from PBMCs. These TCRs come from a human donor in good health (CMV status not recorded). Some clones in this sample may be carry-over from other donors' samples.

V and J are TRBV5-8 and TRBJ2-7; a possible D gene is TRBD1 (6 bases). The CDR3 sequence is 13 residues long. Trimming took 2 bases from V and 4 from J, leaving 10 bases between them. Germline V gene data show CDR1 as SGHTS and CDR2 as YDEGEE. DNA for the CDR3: TGTGCCAGCAGCTTTCGCAGGGGTTACGAGCAGTACTTC. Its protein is CASSFRRGYEQYF.

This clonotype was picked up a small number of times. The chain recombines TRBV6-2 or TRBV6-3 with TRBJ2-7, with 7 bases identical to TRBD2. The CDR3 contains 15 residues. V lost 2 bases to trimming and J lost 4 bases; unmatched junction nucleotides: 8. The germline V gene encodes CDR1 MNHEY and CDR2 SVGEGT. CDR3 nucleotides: TGTGCCAGCAGTTACCCACGGGAGGTCATTTACGAGCAGTACTTC. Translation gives CASSYPREVIYEQYF.

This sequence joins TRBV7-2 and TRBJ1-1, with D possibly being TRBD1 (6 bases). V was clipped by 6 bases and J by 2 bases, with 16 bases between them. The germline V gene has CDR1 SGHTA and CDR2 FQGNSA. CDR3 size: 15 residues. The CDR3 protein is CASSQEQGVNTEAFF. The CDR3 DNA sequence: TGTGCCAGCAGTCAAGAACAGGGAGTTAACACTGAAGCTTTCTTT.

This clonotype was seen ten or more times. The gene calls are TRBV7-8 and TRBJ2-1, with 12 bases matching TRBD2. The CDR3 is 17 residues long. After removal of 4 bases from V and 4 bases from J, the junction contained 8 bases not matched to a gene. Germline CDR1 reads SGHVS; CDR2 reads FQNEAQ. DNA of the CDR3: TGTGCCAGCAGCTCAACAGCTAGCGGGAGGGCATACAATGAGCAGTTCTTC. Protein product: CASSSTASGRAYNEQFF.

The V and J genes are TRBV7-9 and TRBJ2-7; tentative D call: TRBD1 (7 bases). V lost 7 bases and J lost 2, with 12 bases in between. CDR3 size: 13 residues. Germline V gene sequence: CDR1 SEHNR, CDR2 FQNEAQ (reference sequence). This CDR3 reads CASNRGTAYEQYF. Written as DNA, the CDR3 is TGTGCCAGCAACCGGGGGACAGCCTACGAGCAGTACTTC.

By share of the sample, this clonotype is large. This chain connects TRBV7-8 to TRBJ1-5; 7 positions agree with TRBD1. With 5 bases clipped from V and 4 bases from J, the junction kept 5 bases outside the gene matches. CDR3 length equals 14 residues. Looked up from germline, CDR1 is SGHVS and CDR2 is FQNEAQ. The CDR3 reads CASSTGASNQPQHF. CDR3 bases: TGTGCCAGCAGCACAGGGGCCTCAAATCAGCCCCAGCATTTT.

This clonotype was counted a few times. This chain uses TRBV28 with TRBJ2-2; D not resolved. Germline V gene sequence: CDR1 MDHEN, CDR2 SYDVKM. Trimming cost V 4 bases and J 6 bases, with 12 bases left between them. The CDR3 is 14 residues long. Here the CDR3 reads CASSSNYSPGELFF. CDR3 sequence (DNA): TGTGCCAGCAGTTCGAACTATTCCCCCGGGGAGCTGTTTTTT.

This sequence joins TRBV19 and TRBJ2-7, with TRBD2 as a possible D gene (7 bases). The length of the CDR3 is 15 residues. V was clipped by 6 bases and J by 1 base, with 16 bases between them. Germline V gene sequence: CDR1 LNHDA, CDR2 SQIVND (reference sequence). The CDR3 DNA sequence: TGTGCCAGTAGCCAGACGGGGGGCACATCCTACGAGCAGTACTTC. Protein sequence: CASSQTGGTSYEQYF.

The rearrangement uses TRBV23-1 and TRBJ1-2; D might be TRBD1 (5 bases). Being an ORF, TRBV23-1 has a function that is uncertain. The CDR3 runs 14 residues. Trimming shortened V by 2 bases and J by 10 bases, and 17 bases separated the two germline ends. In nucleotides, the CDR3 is TGCGCCAGCAGTCAACTAACAGGCGGCCAGGCCTACACCTTC. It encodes CASSQLTGGQAYTF.

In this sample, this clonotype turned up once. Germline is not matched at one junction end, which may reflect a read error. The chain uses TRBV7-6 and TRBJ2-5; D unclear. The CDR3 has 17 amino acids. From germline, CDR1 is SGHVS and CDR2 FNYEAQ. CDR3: CASNLDYAVEIQETQYF. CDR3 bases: TGTGCCAGCAACTTAGATTACGCCGTTGAGATACAAGAGACCCAGTACTTC.

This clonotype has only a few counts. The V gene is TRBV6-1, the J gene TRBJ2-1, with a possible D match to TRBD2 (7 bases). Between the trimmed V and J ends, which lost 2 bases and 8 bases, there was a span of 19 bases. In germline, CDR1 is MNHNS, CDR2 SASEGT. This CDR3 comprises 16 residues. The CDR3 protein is CASSEYGLQGGDEQFF. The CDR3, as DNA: TGTGCCAGCAGTGAATACGGCCTCCAAGGGGGGGATGAGCAGTTCTTC.

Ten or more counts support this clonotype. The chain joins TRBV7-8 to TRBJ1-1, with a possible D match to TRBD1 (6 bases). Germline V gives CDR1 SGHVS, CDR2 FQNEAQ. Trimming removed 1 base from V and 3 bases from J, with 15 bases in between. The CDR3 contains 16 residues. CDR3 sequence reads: CASSLGFGEGDTEAFF. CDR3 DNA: TGTGCCAGCAGCTTAGGGTTCGGCGAGGGGGACACTGAAGCTTTCTTT.

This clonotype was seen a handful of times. CDR3 sequence reads: CASSLVQQGAREQYF. As DNA, the CDR3 is TGTGCCAGCAGCTTAGTACAGCAGGGGGCGCGAGAGCAGTACTTC. The chain recombines TRBV7-2 with TRBJ2-7, with 8 bases lining up with TRBD1. The CDR3 extends over 15 amino acids. With V trimmed by 1 base and J by 7 bases, 9 bases remained unmatched. CDR1 and CDR2 from the germline V gene are SGHTA and FQGNSA.

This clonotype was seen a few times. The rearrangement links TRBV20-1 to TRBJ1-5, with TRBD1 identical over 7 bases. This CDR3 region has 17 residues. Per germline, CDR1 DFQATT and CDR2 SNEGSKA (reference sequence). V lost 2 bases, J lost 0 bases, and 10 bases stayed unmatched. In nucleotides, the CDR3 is TGCAGTGCTAGATTCTTTGGGACAGAATATAGCAATCAGCCCCAGCATTTT. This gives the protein CSARFFGTEYSNQPQHF.

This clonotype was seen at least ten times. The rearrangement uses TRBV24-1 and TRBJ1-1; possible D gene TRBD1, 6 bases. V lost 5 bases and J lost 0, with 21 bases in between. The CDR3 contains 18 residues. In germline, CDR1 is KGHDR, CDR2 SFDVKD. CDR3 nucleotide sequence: TGTGCCACCAGTGCTGAGCGGAAGGGGGGGGTGATGAACACTGAAGCTTTCTTT. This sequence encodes CATSAERKGGVMNTEAFF.

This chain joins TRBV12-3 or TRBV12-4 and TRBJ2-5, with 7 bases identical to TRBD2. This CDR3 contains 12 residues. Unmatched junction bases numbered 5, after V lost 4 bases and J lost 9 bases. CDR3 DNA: TGTGCCAGCAGTTACTACCGGGGGGCCCAGTACTTC. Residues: CASSYYRGAQYF.

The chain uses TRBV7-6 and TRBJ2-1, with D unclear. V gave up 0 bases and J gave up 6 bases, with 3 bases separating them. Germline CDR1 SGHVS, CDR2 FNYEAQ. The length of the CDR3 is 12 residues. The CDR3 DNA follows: TGTGCCAGCAGCTTAGCGTCCAATGAGCAGTTCTTC. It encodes CASSLASNEQFF.

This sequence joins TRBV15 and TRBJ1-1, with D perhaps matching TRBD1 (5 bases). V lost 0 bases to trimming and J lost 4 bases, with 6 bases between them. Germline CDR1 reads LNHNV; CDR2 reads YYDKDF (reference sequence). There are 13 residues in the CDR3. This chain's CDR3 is CATSREGATEAFF. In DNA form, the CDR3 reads TGTGCCACCAGCAGAGAAGGGGCCACTGAAGCTTTCTTT. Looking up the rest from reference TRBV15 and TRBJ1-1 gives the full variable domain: DAMVIQNPRYQVTQFGKPVTLSCSQTLNHNVMYWYQQKSSQAPKLLFHYYDKDFNNEADTPDNFQSRRPNTSFCFLDIRSPGLGDTAMYLCATSREGATEAFFGQGTRLTVV.

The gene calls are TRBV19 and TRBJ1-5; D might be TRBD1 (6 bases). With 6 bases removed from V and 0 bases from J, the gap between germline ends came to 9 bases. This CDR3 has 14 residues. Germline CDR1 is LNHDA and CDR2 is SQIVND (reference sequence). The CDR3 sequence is CASSRGSSNQPQHF. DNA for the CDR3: TGTGCCAGTAGCAGGGGCTCTAGCAATCAGCCCCAGCATTTT.

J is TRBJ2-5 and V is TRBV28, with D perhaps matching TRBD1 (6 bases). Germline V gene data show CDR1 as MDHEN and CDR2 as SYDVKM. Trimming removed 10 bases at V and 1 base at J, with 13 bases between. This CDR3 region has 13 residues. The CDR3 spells CANSLRGQETQYF. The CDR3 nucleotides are TGTGCCAACAGCCTCAGGGGCCAAGAGACCCAGTACTTC.

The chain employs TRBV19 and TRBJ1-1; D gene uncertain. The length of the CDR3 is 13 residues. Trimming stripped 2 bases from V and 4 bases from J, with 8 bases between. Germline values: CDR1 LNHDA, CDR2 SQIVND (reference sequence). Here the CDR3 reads CASSIFWSTEAFF. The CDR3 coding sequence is TGTGCCAGTAGTATATTCTGGAGCACTGAAGCTTTCTTT. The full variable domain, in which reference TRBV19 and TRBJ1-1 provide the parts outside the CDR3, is DGGITQSPKYLFRKEGQNVTLSCEQNLNHDAMYWYRQDPGQGLRLIYYSQIVNDFQKGDIAEGYSVSREKKESFPLTVTSAQKNPTAFYLCASSIFWSTEAFFGQGTRLTVV.

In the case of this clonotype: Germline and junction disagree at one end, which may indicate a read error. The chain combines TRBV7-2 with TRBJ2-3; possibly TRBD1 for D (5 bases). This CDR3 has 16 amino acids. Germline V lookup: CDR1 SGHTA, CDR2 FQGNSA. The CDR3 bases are TGTGCTAGCAGCTTAGTGGGGCTGAGGAGTCATTATACGCAGTATTTT. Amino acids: CASSLVGLRSHYTQYF.

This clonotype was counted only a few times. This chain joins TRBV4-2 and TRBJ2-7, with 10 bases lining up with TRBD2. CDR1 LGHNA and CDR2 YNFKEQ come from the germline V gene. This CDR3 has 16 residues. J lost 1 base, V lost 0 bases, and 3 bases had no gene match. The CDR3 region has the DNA TGTGCCAGCAGCCAAGAACCTAGCGGGAGATCCTACGAGCAGTACTTC. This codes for CASSQEPSGRSYEQYF.

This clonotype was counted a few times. The CDR3 nucleotides read TGTGCCAGCAGTCCCCCGGGGGGCACGAGGATGAATGAGCAGTTCTTC. Its translation: CASSPPGGTRMNEQFF. The chain recombines TRBV12-3 or TRBV12-4 with TRBJ2-1, with D tentatively TRBD2 (7 bases). CDR3 size: 16 residues. V lost 5 bases and J lost 7, with 21 bases in between.

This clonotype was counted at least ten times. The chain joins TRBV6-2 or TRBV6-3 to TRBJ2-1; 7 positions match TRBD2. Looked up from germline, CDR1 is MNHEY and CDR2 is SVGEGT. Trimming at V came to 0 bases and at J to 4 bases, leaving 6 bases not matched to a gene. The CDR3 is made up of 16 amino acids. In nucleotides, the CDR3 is TGTGCCAGCAGTTACTCCCTGGCGGGAGCGTACAATGAGCAGTTCTTC. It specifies CASSYSLAGAYNEQFF.

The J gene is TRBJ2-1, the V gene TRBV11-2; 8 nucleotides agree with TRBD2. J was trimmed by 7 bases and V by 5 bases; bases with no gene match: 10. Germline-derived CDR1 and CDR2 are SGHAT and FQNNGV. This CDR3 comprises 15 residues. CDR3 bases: TGTGCCAGCAGCCCTACTAGCGGAGCGGAGAATGAGCAGTTCTTC. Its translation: CASSPTSGAENEQFF.

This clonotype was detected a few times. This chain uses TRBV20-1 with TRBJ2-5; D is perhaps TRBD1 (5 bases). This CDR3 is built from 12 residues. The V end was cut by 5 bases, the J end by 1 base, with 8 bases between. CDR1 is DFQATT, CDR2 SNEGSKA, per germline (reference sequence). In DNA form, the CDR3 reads TGCAGTGCTGACAGAATCCAAGAGACCCAGTACTTC. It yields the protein CSADRIQETQYF.

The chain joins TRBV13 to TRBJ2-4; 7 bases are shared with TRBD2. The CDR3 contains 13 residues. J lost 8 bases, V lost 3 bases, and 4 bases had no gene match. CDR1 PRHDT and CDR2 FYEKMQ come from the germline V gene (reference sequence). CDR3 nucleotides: TGTGCCAGCAGCTTGGAGCGGGGAGACATTCAGTACTTC. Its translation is CASSLERGDIQYF.

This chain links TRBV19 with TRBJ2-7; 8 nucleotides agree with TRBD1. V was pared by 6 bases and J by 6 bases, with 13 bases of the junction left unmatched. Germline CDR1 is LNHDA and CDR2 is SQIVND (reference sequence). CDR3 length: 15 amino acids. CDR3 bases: TGTGCCAGTAGCGCGACAGGGGCCGGATACAGCGAGCAGTACTTC. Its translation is CASSATGAGYSEQYF. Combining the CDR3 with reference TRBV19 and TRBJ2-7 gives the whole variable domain DGGITQSPKYLFRKEGQNVTLSCEQNLNHDAMYWYRQDPGQGLRLIYYSQIVNDFQKGDIAEGYSVSREKKESFPLTVTSAQKNPTAFYLCASSATGAGYSEQYFGPGTRLTVT.

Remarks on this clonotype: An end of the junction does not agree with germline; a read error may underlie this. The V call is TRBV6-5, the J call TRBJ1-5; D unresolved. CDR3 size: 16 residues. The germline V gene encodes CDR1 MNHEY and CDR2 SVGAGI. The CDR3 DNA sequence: TGTACCAGCAAACCACTACTCCGGGCAGAAAATCAGCCCCAGCATTTT. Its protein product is CTSKPLLRAENQPQHF.